The sequence of this TCR beta chain was determined in a study of shared clonotypes between healthy human individuals. Method: immunoSEQ multiplex PCR; TCRdb's copy keeps in-frame clones and lacks some. The table has some 690,000 clones, about 90% seen once. A remark on this clone: Its cognate antigen is unknown.

Per germline, CDR1 LGHNA and CDR2 YNFKEQ. CDR3 length: 17 residues. The ends lost 1 base at V and 1 base at J; junction bases unmatched: 2. General study points: Non-shared clonotypes showed lower generation probabilities than clonotypes common to all four donors. Limitation of the genetic and exposure-history diversity represented came from the few donors.

Donors were healthy HIV-negative adults without recently reported acute infections or vaccinations. Sequenced sample: memory CD8+ T cells from PBMCs. The sample's subset: CD45RO+ cells pooled with CCR7-negative TemRA cells. The chain couples TRBV4-2 to TRBJ2-2; 11 bases map to TRBD2. This TCR was sampled from a man aged 18 to 30 in good health. Some clones in this sample may be carry-over from other donors' samples. The CDR3 DNA is TGTGCCAGCAGCCAAGGGCTAGCGGGAGGGAACACCGGGGAGCTGTTTTTT. Protein product: CASSQGLAGGNTGELFF.